These 32 T cell receptor gamma chains were all obtained from the same sample, sequenced in a study of gamma delta lymphoproliferative disorders and STAT genes. TCRdb reprocessed the multiplex PCR reads using CATT. The sample has over 1,000 gamma-chain clones; around 8.2% are singletons. The receptor sequences were amplified from genomic DNA of peripheral blood mononuclear cells. Material: blood. These receptors were taken from a human donor with gamma-delta T-cell large granular lymphocyte leukemia.

By share, this clone ranks as medium-sized. The chain links TRGV2 to TRGJ1 or TRGJ2. The J gene, absent from TCRdb, was called here by matching the DNA to germline. Trimming cost V 2 bases and J 0 bases; bases outside gene matches: 4. Germline V gives CDR1 EGSNGY, CDR2 YDSYNSKV. The CDR3 has 14 residues. The CDR3 loop is CATWDVSNYYKKLF. The CDR3 nucleotides are TGTGCCACCTGGGACGTATCGAATTATTATAAGAAACTCTTT.

This clone has at least ten counts. The rearrangement uses TRGV8 and TRGJ1 or TRGJ2. The J gene comes from matching the DNA to germline here; TCRdb lacks it. Per the germline V gene, CDR1 is VENAVY and CDR2 is YDSYNSRV. V was pared by 2 bases and J by 0 bases, with 7 bases of the junction left unmatched. This CDR3 has 15 residues. DNA for the CDR3: TGTGCCACCTGGGATATTGGGGTGAATTATTATAAGAAACTCTTT. Its translation is CATWDIGVNYYKKLF.

This clone was seen many times. This may be a read error: a much more frequent sequence differs by one nucleotide. The CDR3 is CATWDGGCNGWFKIF. The DNA of the CDR3 is TGTGCCACCTGGGACGGGGGGTGTAATGGTTGGTTCAAGATATTT. This rearrangement joins TRGV3 to TRGJP1. TCRdb does not report a J gene; here it was assigned by matching the DNA to germline references. Germline-derived CDR1 and CDR2 are VTNTFY and YDVSTARD (reference sequence). The CDR3 totals 15 residues. Trimming at V came to 3 bases and at J to 7 bases, leaving 11 bases not matched to a gene.

The sample holds many counts of this clone. TCRdb has a much larger clone's protein, which differs at residue 11 from the translation of this DNA, likely because of a read error; what is shown is the protein translated from the DNA. The gene calls are TRGV9 and TRGJP. As TCRdb names no J gene, one was assigned here on the basis of a DNA match to germline. The CDR3 sequence is 16 residues long. Germline V gives CDR1 GITISATS, CDR2 ISYDGTV (reference sequence). CDR3 residues: CALWEGKELGTKIKVF. In nucleotides, the CDR3 is TGTGCCTTGTGGGAGGGAAAAGAGTTGGGCACAAAAATCAAGGTATTT.

This clone was detected only a few times. TCRdb has a much larger clone's protein, which differs at residue 6 from the translation of this DNA, likely because of a read error; what is shown is the protein translated from the DNA. The chain is built from TRGV10 and TRGJP1. The J gene, not given by TCRdb, was assigned here from a germline match of the nucleotide sequence. TRGV10 carries the ORF label, with uncertain function. After removal of 8 bases from V and 8 bases from J, the junction contained 6 bases not matched to a gene. The CDR3 has 12 residues. In nucleotides, the CDR3 is TGTGCTGCGTGGGATCACGGTTGGTTCAAGATATTT. It yields the protein CAAWDHGWFKIF.

This clone is medium-sized by share. The CDR3 DNA follows: TGTGCCACCTGGGAGAAGTATTATAAGAAACTCTTT. This gives the protein CATWEKYYKKLF. The chain couples TRGV8 to TRGJ1 or TRGJ2. TCRdb does not report a J gene; here it was assigned by matching the DNA to germline references. The CDR3 totals 12 residues. From germline, CDR1 is VENAVY and CDR2 YDSYNSRV. V gave up 4 bases and J gave up 4 bases; unmatched junction bases: 4.

This clone was recorded many times. The genes are TRGV3 and TRGJ1 or TRGJ2. TCRdb is silent on the J gene; assignment here came from matching the DNA to germline. Germline lookup yields CDR1 VTNTFY and CDR2 YDVSTARD (reference sequence). Losses at the gene ends were 2 bases for V and 1 base for J; bases not matched to a gene: 8. The CDR3 consists of 15 residues. CDR3 bases: TGTGCCACCTGGGACAATCAAACTAATTATTATAAGAAACTCTTT. Protein product: CATWDNQTNYYKKLF.

This clone is deemed medium-sized. V usage is TRGV10 and J usage is TRGJP1. Germline matching of the DNA provided the J gene here, since TCRdb leaves it blank. TRGV10 is an open reading frame, and its role is uncertain. V dropped 12 bases and J dropped 0; count of bases not matched to a gene: 11. This CDR3 contains 15 residues. The chain's CDR3 is CAACVGHTTGWFKIF. CDR3 coding DNA: TGTGCTGCTTGCGTGGGGCATACCACTGGTTGGTTCAAGATATTT.

By frequency in the sample, this clone is medium-sized. Within the sample, other DNA sequences also encode this same CDR3. This chain joins TRGV10 and TRGJ1 or TRGJ2. Matching the DNA to germline supplied the J gene, which TCRdb does not give. TRGV10 is an ORF, and what it does is uncertain. This CDR3 is 16 amino acids long. The V gene end was trimmed by 8 bases and the J gene end by 9 bases; junction bases not matched to a gene: 23. The DNA for the CDR3 is TGTGCTGCGTGGGACGCCGATCTAACGTACGGCCGTAAGAAACTCTTT. It encodes CAAWDADLTYGRKKLF.

This clone was recorded many times. A far larger clone differs by one base, so this is likely a read error. The DNA is left out, because the CDR3 cannot be placed on it with certainty; the CDR3 is given as TCRdb lists it. This same CDR3 is encoded by further DNA sequences in the sample. The V gene call reads TRGV11; no J gene was called. TRGV11 is an ORF, and what it does is uncertain. The CDR3 region is 23 residues in length, termini included. The CDR3 reads CTTVPAGLGTTELKRSSDWIKTF.

This clone has more than one count but fewer than ten. Since a far larger clone is one base different, this is likely a read error. Other DNA variants within this sample encode the same CDR3. V is TRGV11 and J is TRGJP2. The J gene, not given by TCRdb, was assigned here from a germline match of the nucleotide sequence. TRGV11 is given ORF status, its function remaining uncertain. This CDR3 contains 16 residues. V was pared by 9 bases and J by 5 bases, with 15 bases of the junction left unmatched. CDR3: CACWPPSGVSDWIKTF. The CDR3 DNA reads as TGTGCCTGCTGGCCTCCCTCCGGGGTAAGTGATTGGATCAAGACGTTT.

As concerns this clone: The protein in TCRdb stems from a much larger clone and differs at residue 7 from this DNA's translation, likely a read error; here the protein is translated from the DNA. The chain uses TRGV9 and TRGJ1 or TRGJ2. TCRdb offers no J gene call, so here the DNA was matched to germline to obtain one. This CDR3 is built from 12 residues. Losses at the gene ends were 0 bases for V and 6 bases for J; bases not matched to a gene: 2. CDR1 is GITISATS, CDR2 ISYDGTV, per germline (reference sequence). The CDR3 sequence is CALWEVIYKKLF. Written as DNA, the CDR3 is TGTGCCTTGTGGGAGGTGATTTATAAGAAACTCTTT.

By sample share, this clone is large. This rearrangement joins TRGV3 to TRGJ1 or TRGJ2. The J gene is not listed in TCRdb, so it was assigned here from a DNA match to germline. CDR3 size: 13 residues. Per the germline V gene, CDR1 is VTNTFY and CDR2 is YDVSTARD (reference sequence). Trimming cost V 0 bases and J 2 bases; bases outside gene matches: 1. The CDR3 DNA reads as TGTGCCACCTGGGACAGGGATTATTATAAGAAACTCTTT. Residues: CATWDRDYYKKLF.

Details on this clone: A read error likely explains why the TCRdb protein, taken from a much larger clone, differs from this DNA's translation at residue 3; the protein shown is translated from the DNA. The CDR3 spells CAAWDEACWITHTTGWFKIF. The CDR3, as DNA: TGTGCCGCCTGGGATGAGGCCTGCTGGATTACCCATACCACTGGTTGGTTCAAGATATTT. The rearrangement joins TRGV4 to TRGJP1. TCRdb supplies no J gene; here it was assigned by aligning the nucleotide sequence to germline. The length of the CDR3 is 20 residues. Germline CDR1 EGSTGY, CDR2 YDSYTSSV.

This clone was observed many times. V gene TRGV3 combines with J gene TRGJ1 or TRGJ2. Here the J gene was assigned by germline matching of the DNA, as TCRdb has none. CDR3 length: 12 amino acids. Trimming cost V 0 bases and J 11 bases; bases outside gene matches: 7. CDR1 and CDR2 from the germline V gene are VTNTFY and YDVSTARD (reference sequence). CDR3 loop: CATWDRLWEKLF. CDR3 bases: TGTGCCACCTGGGACAGGCTTTGGGAGAAACTCTTT.

The chain recombines TRGV4 with TRGJ1 or TRGJ2. The J gene comes from matching the DNA to germline here; TCRdb lacks it. CDR1 is EGSTGY and CDR2 is YDSYTSSV in the germline V gene. Trimming cost V 8 bases and J 4 bases; bases outside gene matches: 2. The CDR3 runs to 10 residues. The CDR3 nucleotides read TGTGCCACCTCGTATTATAAGAAACTCTTT. It is translated as CATSYYKKLF.

Relative to its sample, this clone is medium-sized. Other nucleotide sequences from this sample produce the same CDR3. The chain uses TRGV8 and TRGJ1 or TRGJ2. TCRdb records no J gene; here it was assigned by comparing the DNA to germline. The length of the CDR3 is 12 residues. CDR1 is VENAVY, CDR2 YDSYNSRV, per germline. V trimming: 0 bases; J trimming: 7 bases; junction bases outside the gene matches: 3. CDR3 sequence: CATWDRGYKKLF. In nucleotides, the CDR3 is TGTGCCACCTGGGATAGGGGGTATAAGAAACTCTTT.

This clone is medium-sized. The chain is built from TRGV10 and TRGJP1. Since TCRdb gives no J gene, matching the DNA to germline was used here to assign it. TRGV10 has ORF status, its function being uncertain. The V and J ends lost 8 bases and 6 bases, in that order; junction bases with no gene match: 7. The CDR3 has 13 amino acids. In DNA, the CDR3 is TGTGCTGCGTGGGATTGTTCTGGTTGGTTCAAGATATTT. It codes for CAAWDCSGWFKIF.

This clone is hyperexpanded by share. The sample holds other DNA sequences that translate to the same CDR3. V is TRGV8 and J is TRGJ1 or TRGJ2. Germline matching of the DNA provided the J gene here, since TCRdb leaves it blank. Per germline, CDR1 VENAVY and CDR2 YDSYNSRV. The V segment lost 1 base and the J segment 2 bases; nucleotides outside the gene matches: 2. The CDR3 covers 13 residues. This CDR3 reads CATWDSYYYKKLF. The DNA of the CDR3 is TGTGCCACCTGGGATAGTTATTATTATAAGAAACTCTTT.

This clone was seen repeatedly, ten times or more. This rearrangement joins TRGV10 to TRGJP1. The J gene comes from matching the DNA to germline here; TCRdb lacks it. TRGV10 is filed as an ORF, its function uncertain. V lost 8 bases, J lost 0 bases, and 7 bases stayed unmatched. The CDR3 consists of 15 residues. DNA of the CDR3: TGTGCTGCGTGGGTTTCATATACCACTGGTTGGTTCAAGATATTT. Its protein is CAAWVSYTTGWFKIF.

The rearrangement uses TRGV9 and TRGJP. As TCRdb names no J gene, one was assigned here on the basis of a DNA match to germline. The CDR3 length is 17 residues. CDR1 is GITISATS and CDR2 is ISYDGTV in the germline V gene (reference sequence). J lost 4 bases, V lost 2 bases, and 5 bases had no gene match. CDR3 sequence (DNA): TGTGCCTTGTGGGAGGAAATTCAAGAGTTGGGCAAAAAAATCAAGGTATTT. Protein: CALWEEIQELGKKIKVF.

The table lists this clone with many counts. The V gene is TRGV2, the J gene TRGJ1 or TRGJ2. The J gene comes from matching the DNA to germline here; TCRdb lacks it. The CDR3 totals 12 residues. Germline V lookup: CDR1 EGSNGY, CDR2 YDSYNSKV. J lost 9 bases, V lost 0 bases, and 5 bases had no gene match. DNA for the CDR3: TGTGCCACCTGGGACGGGCCGGCTAAGAAACTCTTT. As protein: CATWDGPAKKLF.

At least ten counts were recorded for this clone. The chain links TRGV8 to TRGJ1 or TRGJ2. TCRdb gives no J gene; it was assigned here by matching the DNA to germline. CDR3 length equals 13 residues. Germline loops: CDR1 VENAVY, CDR2 YDSYNSRV. With V trimmed by 4 bases and J by 3 bases, 6 bases remained unmatched. The DNA for the CDR3 is TGTGCCACCTGGGACTGGTTTTATTATAAGAAACTCTTT. This translates into CATWDWFYYKKLF.

This clone has at least ten counts. The chain combines TRGV8 with TRGJ1 or TRGJ2. TCRdb leaves out the J gene; it was filled in here by matching the DNA to germline. Germline-derived CDR1 and CDR2 are VENAVY and YDSYNSRV. The junction had 2 bases not matched to a gene; V was cut back by 2 bases and J by 4 bases. CDR3 length: 12 amino acids. Here the CDR3 DNA reads TGTGCCACCTGGGATATGTATTATAAGAAACTCTTT. Translated, it gives CATWDMYYKKLF.

This clone was seen ten or more times. CDR3 sequence reads: CALWEVHFYYKKLF. The CDR3 DNA reads TGTGCCTTGTGGGAGGTGCATTTTTATTATAAGAAACTCTTT. The V call is TRGV9, the J call TRGJ1 or TRGJ2. TCRdb supplies no J gene; here it was assigned by aligning the nucleotide sequence to germline. The CDR3 totals 14 residues. V lost 0 bases to trimming and J lost 3 bases; unmatched junction nucleotides: 5. From germline, CDR1 is GITISATS and CDR2 ISYDGTV (reference sequence).

With regard to this clone: The limits of the CDR3 on the DNA are not certain, so only TCRdb's listed CDR3 is given. With the J gene uncalled, the V gene is TRGV11. TRGV11 is designated an ORF whose function remains uncertain. The CDR3 is 19 amino acids in total, end residues counted. The CDR3 reads CTTVPAGLGTYGNYYKKLF.

Points on this clone: This probably arose from a read error, given a far larger clone one base away. Other DNA sequences within the sample encode an identical CDR3. This chain links TRGV2 with TRGJP2. Here the J gene was assigned by germline matching of the DNA, as TCRdb has none. CDR3 length: 19 residues. Germline V gene lookup returns CDR1 EGSNGY and CDR2 YDSYNSKV. In DNA form, the CDR3 reads TGTGCCACCTGGGACTCGATAATATCGAGCTATAGCAGTGATTGGATCAAGACGTTT. Encoded protein: CATWDSIISSYSSDWIKTF.

This clone is termed large. The chain couples TRGV8 to TRGJ1 or TRGJ2. TCRdb records no J gene; here it was assigned by comparing the DNA to germline. The CDR3 extends over 13 amino acids. Germline V gene sequence: CDR1 VENAVY, CDR2 YDSYNSRV. V gave up 3 bases and J gave up 0 bases; unmatched junction bases: 2. The CDR3 DNA reads TGTGCCACCTGGGATCAGAATTATTATAAGAAACTCTTT. It yields the protein CATWDQNYYKKLF.

Judged by abundance, this clone is medium-sized. V and J are TRGV3 and TRGJP2. In the absence of a J gene in TCRdb, the DNA was matched to germline to assign it here. The CDR3 extends over 13 amino acids. The germline V gene encodes CDR1 VTNTFY and CDR2 YDVSTARD (reference sequence). Trimming took 6 bases from V and 6 from J; bases not matched to a gene: 7. As DNA, the CDR3 is TGTGCCACCTGGACCGTGGGTGATTGGATCAAGACGTTT. It is translated as CATWTVGDWIKTF.

For this clone: The mismatch at residue 6 between this DNA's translation and the TCRdb protein of a much larger clone likely reflects a read error; the protein shown is translated from the DNA. This chain uses TRGV2 with TRGJ1 or TRGJ2. The J gene, not given by TCRdb, was assigned here from a germline match of the nucleotide sequence. The CDR3 has 11 residues. Germline V gene sequence: CDR1 EGSNGY, CDR2 YDSYNSKV. Trimming at V came to 2 bases and at J to 12 bases, leaving 7 bases not matched to a gene. CDR3 protein: CATWDERRKLF. In DNA, the CDR3 is TGTGCCACCTGGGACGAGAGGAGGAAACTCTTT.

This clone counts as medium-sized. A far larger clone is only one base removed, so a read error is likely. The sample carries other DNA sequences with the same CDR3. This sequence joins TRGV2 and TRGJ1 or TRGJ2. TCRdb gives no J gene; it was assigned here by matching the DNA to germline. Germline CDR1 EGSNGY, CDR2 YDSYNSKV. The CDR3 is 15 amino acids. Here the CDR3 DNA reads TGTGCTACCTGGGACGGCCGAGTTAATTATTATAAGAAACTCTTT. Its translation: CATWDGRVNYYKKLF.

By proportion, this clone is medium-sized. This rearrangement joins TRGV2 to TRGJP2. TCRdb leaves out the J gene; it was filled in here by matching the DNA to germline. The length of the CDR3 is 15 residues. Per the germline V gene, CDR1 is EGSNGY and CDR2 is YDSYNSKV. V lost 0 bases and J lost 6; bases outside the gene matches: 7. The CDR3 sequence: CATWDGQRGDWIKTF. The CDR3 bases are TGTGCCACCTGGGACGGGCAACGTGGTGATTGGATCAAGACGTTT.